This entry lists 28 T cell receptor beta chains sequenced from one sample in a study of T cell responses to AZD1222 COVID-19 vaccine. The data were produced by immunoSEQ multiplex PCR, yet TCRdb's version contains in-frame clones alone and is incomplete. The data show some 140,000 clones, with approximately 92% seen just once and about 3% held by the top ten. The sample was peripheral blood, taken on day 0 of AZD1222 vaccination. All receptors come from an adult in good health.

For the CDR3, the DNA is TGCGCCAGCAGCGTGGGTTCTGGGGCCAACGTCCTGACTTTC. The encoded protein is CASSVGSGANVLTF. The chain is built from TRBV5-1 and TRBJ2-6; D is unresolved. CDR3 length equals 14 residues. CDR1 and CDR2 from the germline V gene are SGHRS and YFSETQ. V shed 4 bases and J shed 1 base, with 6 bases lying between them.

The V call is TRBV5-1, the J call TRBJ1-1; 7 bases are a match to TRBD1. The germline V gene encodes CDR1 SGHRS and CDR2 YFSETQ. This CDR3 is built from 18 residues. The V and J ends lost 0 bases and 5 bases, in that order; junction bases with no gene match: 16. The CDR3 sequence: CASSLALSTGVRGTEAFF. In DNA form, the CDR3 reads TGCGCCAGCAGCTTGGCTTTAAGTACAGGGGTAAGGGGTACTGAAGCTTTCTTT.

This rearrangement joins TRBV12-3 or TRBV12-4 to TRBJ1-2; D remains unclear. The ends were cut back, 1 base at V and 3 bases at J, with 6 bases in the middle. CDR3 length: 13 amino acids. CDR3 protein: CASSLGRHYGYTF. CDR3 bases: TGTGCCAGCAGTTTAGGTCGGCACTATGGCTACACCTTC.

The chain joins TRBV12-3 or TRBV12-4 to TRBJ2-1, with D possibly being TRBD1 (6 bases). Deletions cut 6 bases from V and 8 bases from J, with 8 bases between. CDR3 length: 11 amino acids. CDR3 amino acids: CASRQGYEQFF. Written as DNA, the CDR3 is TGTGCCAGCAGGCAGGGGTATGAGCAGTTCTTC.

The CDR3 region is CARPRHRHSNQPQHF. The CDR3 DNA reads TGTGCCAGGCCCCGACATCGTCATAGCAATCAGCCCCAGCATTTT. The chain is built from TRBV6-5 and TRBJ1-5; D is ambiguous. Between the trimmed V and J ends, which lost 9 bases and 0 bases, there was a span of 15 bases. The CDR3 length is 15 residues. Per germline, CDR1 MNHEY and CDR2 SVGAGI.

CDR3 nucleotides: TGTGCCAGCAGCTTTGGGACTTCCGCCTACGAGCAGTACTTC. It encodes CASSFGTSAYEQYF. V usage is TRBV5-4 and J usage is TRBJ2-7, with D maybe TRBD2 (6 bases). Germline V CDR1 and CDR2: SGHNT, YYREEE (reference sequence). This CDR3 region has 14 residues. The V end lost 2 bases, the J end lost 2 bases, and 11 bases lay between the germline ends.

This chain joins TRBV5-1 and TRBJ1-5; D is ambiguous. Germline V CDR1 and CDR2: SGHRS, YFSETQ. V was shortened by 7 bases and J by 4 bases, with 21 bases between the two germline ends. The CDR3 length is 16 residues. In DNA, the CDR3 is TGCGCCAGCTCAGTAACGGCTTCCGAAGGGAATCAGCCCCAGCATTTT. It yields the protein CASSVTASEGNQPQHF.

The chain employs TRBV18 and TRBJ2-7; 9 bases fit TRBD2. This CDR3 has 15 residues. J was trimmed by 5 bases and V by 2 bases; bases with no gene match: 7. The germline V gene has CDR1 KGHSH and CDR2 LQKENI. The CDR3 spells CASSPIAGGPNEQYF. CDR3 DNA sequence: TGTGCCAGCTCACCAATCGCGGGGGGGCCGAACGAGCAGTACTTC.

The chain joins TRBV5-5 to TRBJ2-7, with D perhaps TRBD1 (7 bases). The V end was cut by 0 bases, the J end by 3 bases, with 13 bases between. Germline loops: CDR1 SGHKS, CDR2 YYEKEE (reference sequence). The CDR3 sequence is 15 residues long. This CDR3 is CASSLVPGGSYEQYF. Here the CDR3 DNA reads TGTGCCAGCAGCTTGGTACCAGGGGGGAGCTACGAGCAGTACTTC.

This chain uses TRBV15 with TRBJ1-6, with unresolved D. CDR1 is LNHNV and CDR2 is YYDKDF in the germline V gene (reference sequence). This CDR3 has 15 amino acids. V was cut by 0 bases and J by 2 bases, with 5 bases left in between. The CDR3 reads CATSRDRPYNSPLHF. The CDR3 nucleotides are TGTGCCACCAGCAGAGATCGGCCCTATAATTCACCCCTCCACTTT.

The V and J genes are TRBV5-8 and TRBJ2-1, with 7 positions matching TRBD2. The length of the CDR3 is 15 residues. Trimming removed 1 base from V and 7 bases from J; junction bases left unmatched: 8. Germline lookup yields CDR1 SGHTS and CDR2 YDEGEE. The CDR3 DNA follows: TGTGCCAGCAGCTTGCGTGCGGGAGTGAATAATGAGCAGTTCTTC. The encoded protein is CASSLRAGVNNEQFF.

The V and J genes are TRBV27 and TRBJ1-3; D unclear. This CDR3 contains 15 residues. CDR1 is MNHEY and CDR2 is SMNVEV in the germline V gene (reference sequence). The V and J ends lost 4 bases and 4 bases respectively, with 14 bases between them. The CDR3 spells CASSSLPASGNTIYF. CDR3 nucleotide sequence: TGTGCCAGCAGTTCCCTCCCGGCTTCAGGAAACACCATATATTTT.

This clone appeared once. The chain links TRBV6-5 to TRBJ2-7; a possible D gene is TRBD2 (6 bases). The CDR3 runs to 14 residues. In germline, CDR1 is MNHEY, CDR2 SVGAGI. Trimming removed 4 bases at V and 2 bases at J, with 12 bases between. The CDR3 DNA follows: TGTGCCAGCAGTTCGGACGGGGGTCCCTACGAGCAGTACTTC. As protein: CASSSDGGPYEQYF.

This chain connects TRBV5-1 to TRBJ2-5; D perhaps matches TRBD2 (5 bases). CDR3 length equals 15 residues. The ends were cut back, 0 bases at V and 5 bases at J, with 14 bases in the middle. CDR1 and CDR2 from the germline V gene are SGHRS and YFSETQ. DNA of the CDR3: TGCGCCAGCAGCTTGGCAGCGGCCCTAGGGGAGACCCAGTACTTC. Its protein product is CASSLAAALGETQYF.

The CDR3 DNA follows: TGCGCCAGCAGCTTAGGGACAGGGTTGAACACTGAAGCTTTCTTT. This sequence encodes CASSLGTGLNTEAFF. The rearrangement uses TRBV5-1 and TRBJ1-1; 9 nucleotides match TRBD1. V gave up 2 bases and J gave up 0 bases; unmatched junction bases: 2. The germline gives CDR1 SGHRS, CDR2 YFSETQ. This CDR3 region has 15 residues.

This chain connects TRBV5-4 to TRBJ2-7; 8 nucleotides align to TRBD2. The CDR3 runs to 14 residues. The germline gives CDR1 SGHNT, CDR2 YYREEE (reference sequence). V was clipped by 0 bases and J by 3 bases; unmatched bases: 2. The CDR3 DNA is TGTGCCAGCAGCTTGGCAGCGGGAGACTACGAGCAGTACTTC. It encodes CASSLAAGDYEQYF.

The rearrangement links TRBV6-1 to TRBJ2-5; the D is unclear. The germline gives CDR1 MNHNS, CDR2 SASEGT. Trimming removed 1 base at V and 5 bases at J, with 14 bases between. This CDR3 comprises 15 residues. The CDR3 DNA reads as TGTGCCAGCAGTGAAGAGGGAAGGGAATGGGAGACCCAGTACTTC. Protein product: CASSEEGREWETQYF.

The rearrangement links TRBV9 to TRBJ2-2, with TRBD2 matching over 8 bases. The CDR3 runs 15 residues. Per germline, CDR1 SGDLS and CDR2 YYNGEE. V lost 0 bases, J lost 5 bases, and 3 bases stayed unmatched. DNA of the CDR3: TGTGCCAGCAGCGTAGGGGCTAGCGGGACCGGGGAGCTGTTTTTT. This translates into CASSVGASGTGELFF.

This clone showed up just once. This chain connects TRBV10-2 to TRBJ1-2; TRBD1 agrees at 8 bases. The germline V gene has CDR1 WSHSY and CDR2 SAAADI. The CDR3 runs to 19 residues. The V gene end was trimmed by 8 bases and the J gene end by 8 bases; junction bases not matched to a gene: 28. CDR3 amino acids: CASLKIGQGMADYYAGYTF. CDR3 nucleotide sequence: TGCGCCAGCCTGAAAATAGGACAGGGAATGGCTGATTATTACGCGGGCTACACCTTC.

The V call is TRBV5-4, the J call TRBJ2-7; 9 bases are a match to TRBD2. The CDR3 is 15 residues long. In germline, CDR1 is SGHNT, CDR2 YYREEE (reference sequence). V was clipped by 3 bases and J by 2 bases; unmatched bases: 6. CDR3 sequence: CASSSGTSRTYEQYF. The CDR3 DNA sequence: TGTGCCAGCAGCTCCGGGACTAGCAGAACCTACGAGCAGTACTTC.

The J gene is TRBJ1-1, the V gene TRBV27, with 10 bases fitting TRBD1. Germline values: CDR1 MNHEY, CDR2 SMNVEV (reference sequence). The CDR3 runs 14 residues. The trim removed 4 bases at V and 3 bases at J, leaving 2 bases unmatched. CDR3 amino acids: CASSSTGGHTEAFF. In DNA, the CDR3 is TGTGCCAGCAGTTCGACAGGGGGCCACACTGAAGCTTTCTTT.

The chain joins TRBV30 to TRBJ1-3; tentative D call: TRBD1 (6 bases). Looked up from germline, CDR1 is GTSNPN and CDR2 is SVGIG (reference sequence). The V end was cut by 1 base, the J end by 5 bases, with 9 bases between. This CDR3 spans 13 amino acids. For the CDR3, the DNA is TGTGCCTGGAGTGGGGGGGGCCGAAACACCATATATTTT. Translated: CAWSGGGRNTIYF.

This rearrangement joins TRBV3-1 (or the pseudogene TRBV3-2) to TRBJ2-4, with 10 nucleotides matching TRBD2. This CDR3 is 18 amino acids long. The ends lost 0 bases at V and 2 bases at J; junction bases unmatched: 7. CDR1 is LGHDT, CDR2 YNNKEL, per germline (reference sequence). The CDR3 DNA is TGTGCCAGCAGCCAAGACCAGCGGGAGGGTTTGTCCAAAAACATTCAGTACTTC. Encoded protein: CASSQDQREGLSKNIQYF.

This chain connects TRBV11-2 to TRBJ1-4, with D perhaps TRBD1 (6 bases). Trimming cost V 3 bases and J 2 bases, with 16 bases left between them. In germline, CDR1 is SGHAT, CDR2 FQNNGV. The CDR3 runs to 17 residues. The CDR3 protein is CASSFLRGRDTNEKLFF. The CDR3, as DNA: TGTGCCAGCAGCTTCCTCAGGGGTAGGGACACTAATGAAAAACTGTTTTTT.

The gene calls are TRBV30 and TRBJ1-2; no definite D call. Germline V gene lookup returns CDR1 GTSNPN and CDR2 SVGIG (reference sequence). The length of the CDR3 is 15 residues. Trimming took off 3 bases at V and 3 bases at J, with 17 bases between the two ends. CDR3 protein: CAWSLVGRHDYGYTF. CDR3 DNA sequence: TGTGCCTGGAGCCTAGTGGGTCGCCACGACTATGGCTACACCTTC.

The sample holds a few counts of this clone. The chain recombines TRBV5-1 with TRBJ2-1; D is undetermined. CDR1 SGHRS and CDR2 YFSETQ come from the germline V gene. The CDR3 consists of 15 residues. The V gene lost 2 bases and the J gene lost 7 bases, with 16 bases spanning the gap. CDR3 amino acids: CASSLGNQRINEQFF. The CDR3 region has the DNA TGCGCCAGCAGCTTAGGGAACCAGAGGATAAATGAGCAGTTCTTC.

This clone was seen only once. The rearrangement joins TRBV21-1 to TRBJ1-5; the table gives TRBD1 as D, unverified against the DNA. TRBV21-1 is annotated as a pseudogene. The CDR3 length is 21 residues. Here the CDR3 reads CASSKDRGETVHRANNQPQHF. CDR3 DNA sequence: TGTGCCAGCAGCAAAGATAGGGGCGAGACAGTCCACAGGGCCAATAATCAGCCCCAGCATTTT.

This sequence joins TRBV5-4 and TRBJ2-2, with D maybe TRBD1 (5 bases). CDR3 length: 15 amino acids. Germline CDR1 reads SGHNT; CDR2 reads YYREEE (reference sequence). The V gene lost 4 bases and the J gene lost 4 bases, with 14 bases spanning the gap. The CDR3 loop is CASSIDPRVTGELFF. The CDR3 bases are TGTGCCAGCAGCATAGACCCCAGGGTCACCGGGGAGCTGTTTTTT.